A selection of T cell receptor beta chains follows, all from one sample in a study of immune evolution from preneoplasia to lung adenocarcinoma. Clones were read by immunoSEQ multiplex PCR, and TCRdb kept only the in-frame ones, dropping some. The sample records approximately 5,300 clones, 79% being singletons. The sequenced sample consisted of FFPE adjacent normal lung tissue. The receptors shown here come from a person between 55 and 80 years old with lung adenocarcinoma. The CDR3 runs from the conserved cysteine through the conserved F or W. D genes are given only for firm matches. Clone size appears in some rows only: once, few, many, or a class for an expanded clone.

V gene	D gene	clone size	J gene	CDR3 DNA	CDR3 protein
TRBV9	-	few	TRBJ1-2	TGTGCCAGCAGCCCCGCGGCCGGGACAACTGGCTACACCTTC	CASSPAAGTTGYTF
TRBV30	-	-	TRBJ1-2	TGTGCCTGGAGGGATAGAGGCACATCCCGCGCGGGCTACACCTTC	CAWRDRGTSRAGYTF
TRBV27	-	-	TRBJ2-7	TGTGCCAGCAGCTTCACGATTGGCCTCACATACGAGCAGTACTTC	CASSFTIGLTYEQYF
TRBV5-1	TRBD1	-	TRBJ1-1	TGCGCCAGCAGCCAGGGGGTATCGGGGACCACTGAAGCTTTCTTT	CASSQGVSGTTEAFF
TRBV19	TRBD1	-	TRBJ1-3	TGTGCCAGTACCGCGACAGGGATCGGGGGAAACACCATATATTTT	CASTATGIGGNTIYF
TRBV27	TRBD2	-	TRBJ2-3	TGTGCCAGCAGAACCCCGGGTCTAGCGGGGGCCACAGATACGCAGTATTTT	CASRTPGLAGATDTQYF
TRBV7-2	-	once	TRBJ1-5	TGTGCCAGCAGCCCGACAGACAGGTATAGTCAGCCCCAGCATTTT	CASSPTDRYSQPQHF
TRBV5-6	-	-	TRBJ2-5	TGTGCCAGCAGCCGCCGGGGGACCTCGTACCAAGAGACCCAGTACTTC	CASSRRGTSYQETQYF
TRBV28	-	-	TRBJ1-1	TGTGCCTCCAGAGTGGGGCTTTTGATGAACACTGAAGCTTTCTTT	CASRVGLLMNTEAFF
TRBV18	TRBD1	-	TRBJ2-1	TGTGCCAGCTCACCGGGACAGGGGGCGAGTAATGAGCAGTTCTTC	CASSPGQGASNEQFF
TRBV11-2	-	-	TRBJ1-1	TGTGCCAGCAGCCCCAACACGAACACTGAAGCTTTCTTT	CASSPNTNTEAFF
TRBV2	TRBD1	-	TRBJ2-3	TGTGCCAGCAGAATCGGGACAGGTCGGGATACGCAGTATTTT	CASRIGTGRDTQYF
TRBV9	TRBD1	-	TRBJ2-1	TGTGCCAGCAGTTCAGGGGGCTGGGAGCAGTTCTTC	CASSSGGWEQFF
TRBV7-7	-	-	TRBJ1-1	TGTGCTAGCATACCGGGGGGGCGCGTAACCAACACTGAAGCTTTCTTT	CASIPGGRVTNTEAFF
TRBV7-9	TRBD1	-	TRBJ2-5	TGTGCCAGCAGCTCAAACAGGGGGTCGGGCGAGACCCAGTACTTC	CASSSNRGSGETQYF
TRBV5-8	-	-	TRBJ2-5	TGTGCCAGCAGCTTGGGGACAGGGACTAGAGAGACCCAGTACTTC	CASSLGTGTRETQYF
TRBV28	TRBD2	medium-sized	TRBJ2-5	TGTGCCAGCAGTTATTTCGAGGGAGGGCGACAGACCCAGTACTTC	CASSYFEGGRQTQYF